This T cell receptor beta chain stems from a study of T-cell reconstitution after alpha-beta-depleted transplantation in children. Whole-study findings and limits: At day 60, the high TCRbeta diversity found in some patients originated from recipient T cells and thymic progenitors that had survived.

Germline V gives CDR1 LGHDT, CDR2 YNNKEL (reference sequence). This CDR3 spans 15 amino acids. Remarks on this clonotype: Its specificity is not known. This could be a read error, since a much larger clone is one nucleotide away.

Preparation of the TCRbeta library used unique molecular identifiers. TCRdb re-called the PCR reads through MiXCR, storing one row per CDR3 protein. The table includes roughly 180,000 distinct CDR3 sequences, 11% detected once. This clonotype originated in a boy aged 2 to 10 with acute myeloid leukemia, due to receive a stem cell transplant. The specimen was PBMCs, collected before TCRalphabeta/CD19-depleted stem cell transplant. The J gene is TRBJ1-5, the V gene TRBV3-1, with no clear D. Here the CDR3 DNA reads TGTGCCACCAGCCAGCAAGGCGGGTTCAGTCAGCCCCAGCATTTT. Its translation: CATSQQGGFSQPQHF. Drawing the rest from reference TRBV3-1 and TRBJ1-5, the complete variable domain is DTAVSQTPKYLVTQMGNDKSIKCEQNLGHDTMYWYKQDSKKFLKIMFSYNNKELIINETVPNRFSPKSPDKAHLNLHINSLELGDSAVYFCATSQQGGFSQPQHFGDGTRLSIL.